This TCR beta chain was identified in a study of identical twins' blood T cells. Study information: Roughly 12 libraries, six alpha and six beta, gave around 48 million reads.

Each TCR cDNA library carried sample-specific barcodes on both ends. TCRdb passed the 5' RACE reads through MiXCR, listing each CDR3 protein once. The data hold 350,000 to 400,000 distinct CDR3 sequences, with under 30% observed a single time. Turning to this clonotype: As yet, its antigen is unknown.

Points from the study as a whole: Even for out-of-frame TCRbeta, twins reportedly shared V gene usage much more than unrelated donors.

V shed 6 bases and J 2 bases; nucleotides not matched to a gene: 10. This CDR3 region has 17 residues. Three pairs of healthy female monozygous twins were the donors. The sample was PBMCs. The rearrangement uses TRBV23-1 and TRBJ2-3; 11 bases are a match to TRBD2. TRBV23-1 is noted as an ORF with a role that remains uncertain. This clonotype originated in a woman aged 18 to 49 in good health. The CDR3 here is CASSFKNSGRVTDTQYF. The CDR3 DNA follows: TGCGCCAGCAGCTTCAAAAATAGCGGGAGGGTCACAGATACGCAGTATTTT.